This T cell receptor beta chain was retrieved from a study of response to subunit inactivated influenza vaccine. The table lists this clonotype with many counts. Its antigen is unknown. Study-level results: Each seasonal flu vaccination may recruit only limited new T cells, authors suggested.

TCRdb re-analysed the RT-PCR reads in MiXCR, keeping a single row per CDR3 protein. In the table there are 500,000 to 550,000 distinct CDR3 sequences, approximately 7.7% of which are singletons. The germline V gene encodes CDR1 MNHEY and CDR2 SMNVEV (reference sequence). V was clipped by 3 bases and J by 4 bases; unmatched bases: 6. The CDR3 sequence is 14 residues long. The chain joins TRBV27 to TRBJ2-7; TRBD1 agrees at 7 bases. The specimen comprised PBMCs from blood, sampled around 25 months after vaccination. The source of this sequence is a man between 50 and 69 years old who received an inactivated influenza vaccine. The CDR3, as DNA: TGTGCCAGCAGTTTGAGACAGGGCGGGTACGAGCAGTACTTC. This sequence encodes CASSLRQGGYEQYF.